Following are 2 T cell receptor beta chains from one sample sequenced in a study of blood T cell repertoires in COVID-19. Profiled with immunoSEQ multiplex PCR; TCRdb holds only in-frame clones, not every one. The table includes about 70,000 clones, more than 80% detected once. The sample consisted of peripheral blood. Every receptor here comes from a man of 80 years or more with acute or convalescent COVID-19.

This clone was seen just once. The CDR3 is CATTRDRDSVAGGDIYF. Here the CDR3 DNA reads TGTGCCACAACCCGCGACCGGGACAGCGTCGCGGGGGGGGATATATATTTT. The chain combines TRBV10-3 with TRBJ1-3; 7 positions agree with TRBD1. Germline V gives CDR1 ENHRY, CDR2 SYGVKD. The CDR3 length is 17 residues. The V gene end was trimmed by 10 bases and the J gene end by 13 bases; junction bases not matched to a gene: 28.

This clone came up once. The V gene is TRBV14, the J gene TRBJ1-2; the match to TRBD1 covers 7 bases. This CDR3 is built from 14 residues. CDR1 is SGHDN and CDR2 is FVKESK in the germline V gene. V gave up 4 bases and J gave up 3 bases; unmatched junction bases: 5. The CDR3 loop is CASSRQGQDYGYTF. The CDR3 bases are TGTGCCAGCAGCCGACAAGGACAGGACTATGGCTACACCTTC.